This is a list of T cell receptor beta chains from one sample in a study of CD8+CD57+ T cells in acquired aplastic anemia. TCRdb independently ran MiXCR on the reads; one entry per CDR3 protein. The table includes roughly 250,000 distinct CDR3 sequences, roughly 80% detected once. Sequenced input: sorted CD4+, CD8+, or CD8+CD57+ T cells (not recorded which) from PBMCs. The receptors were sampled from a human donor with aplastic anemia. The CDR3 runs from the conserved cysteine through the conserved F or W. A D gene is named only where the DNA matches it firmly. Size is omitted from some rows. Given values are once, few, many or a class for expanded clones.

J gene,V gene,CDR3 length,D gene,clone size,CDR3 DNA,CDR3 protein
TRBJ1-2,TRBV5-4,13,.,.,TGCGCCAGCAGCTATACTAGCGCAGGTGGCTACACCTTC,CASSYTSAGGYTF
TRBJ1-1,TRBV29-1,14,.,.,TGCAGCGTTGAAGGCAGATCACGGAACACTGAAGCTTTCTTT,CSVEGRSRNTEAFF
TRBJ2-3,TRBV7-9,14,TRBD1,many,TGTGCCAGCAGCCCACCACAGGGGCGGAACACCGGGGAGTTT,CASSPPQGRNTGEF
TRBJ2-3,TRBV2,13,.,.,TGTGCCAGCAGTGAACAGGGGTATGGGGAGCAGTATTTT,CASSEQGYGEQYF
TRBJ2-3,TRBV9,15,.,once,TGTGCCAGCAGCGTAGACGGGCAGGGAACAGATGAGCAGTATTTT,CASSVDGQGTDEQYF
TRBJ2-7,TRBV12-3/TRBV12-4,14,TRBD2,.,TGTGCCAGCAGGGCCGGGACTAGCCTCTACGAGCAGTACTTC,CASRAGTSLYEQYF
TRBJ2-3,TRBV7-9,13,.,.,TGTGCCAGCAGCTATCAAAGCACCGGGGGGCAGTATTTT,CASSYQSTGGQYF
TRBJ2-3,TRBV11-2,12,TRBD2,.,TGTGCCAGCGCCGGGACTAGCTTCCCGCAGTATTTT,CASAGTSFPQYF
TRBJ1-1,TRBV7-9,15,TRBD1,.,TGTGCCAGCAGCCCAAGGGGGCGCGAGAACACCACCTTCTTCTTT,CASSPRGRENTTFFF
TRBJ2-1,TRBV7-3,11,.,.,TGTGCCAGCAGCTTAGGTGGTCAGCAGTTCTTC,CASSLGGQQFF
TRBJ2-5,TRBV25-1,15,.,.,TGTGCCAGCAGTGAATGGGCAGGGGACCAAGAGACCCAGTACTTC,CASSEWAGDQETQYF
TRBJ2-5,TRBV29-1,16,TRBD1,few,TGCAGCGTCACAACAGGGGGCAGCCTGGCAGGGGAGACCCAGTACTTC,CSVTTGGSLAGETQYF
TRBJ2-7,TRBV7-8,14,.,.,TGTGCCAGCAGCTACGTGGGGGGTACCTACGAGCAGTATTTC,CASSYVGGTYEQYF
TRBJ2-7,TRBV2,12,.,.,TGTGCCAGCAGTGAAGATACCTACGAGCAGTACTTC,CASSEDTYEQYF
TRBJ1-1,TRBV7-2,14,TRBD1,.,TGTGCCAGCAGCTTGGCCCAGGGGGCGACTGAAGCTTTCTTT,CASSLAQGATEAFF
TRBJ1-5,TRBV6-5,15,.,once,TGTCCCAGCAGCGAGTCATTGGCAGGCAATCAGCCCCAGCATTTT,CPSSESLAGNQPQHF
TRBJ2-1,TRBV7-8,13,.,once,TGTGCCAGCAGCTTGAGAGCGGGCAATAGGTTAATCTTC,CASSLRAGNRLIF
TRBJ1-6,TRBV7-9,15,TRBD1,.,TGTGCCAGCAGCCCACCACAGGGGCGGAACACCGGGGTGCACTTT,CASSPPQGRNTGVHF
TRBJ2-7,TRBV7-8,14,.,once,TGTGCCACCAGCATATGGGGCGCTCCCTACGAGCAGTACTTC,CATSIWGAPYEQYF
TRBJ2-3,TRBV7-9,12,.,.,TGTGCCAGCAGCTTAGGGTCTAGTACGGAGTCTTTT,CASSLGSSTESF
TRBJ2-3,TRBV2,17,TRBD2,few,TGTGCCAGCAGTGCCTTCCATAGCGGGAGCGGTGCAGATACGCAGTATTTT,CASSAFHSGSGADTQYF
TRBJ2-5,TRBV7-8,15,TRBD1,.,TGTGCCAGCAGCTTTCATCCAGCCGGGACAGCGCTTTCCTACTTC,CASSFHPAGTALSYF
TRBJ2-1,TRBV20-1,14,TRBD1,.,TGCAGTGCCAGACCGGGACAGGGATACAATGAGCAGTTCTTC,CSARPGQGYNEQFF
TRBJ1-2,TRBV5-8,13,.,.,TGTGCCAGCAGCTCCGACACGGGGTATGGCTACACCTTC,CASSSDTGYGYTF